A selection of T cell receptor beta chains follows, all from one sample in a study of blood T cell repertoires in COVID-19. Profiling relied on immunoSEQ multiplex PCR, and the TCRdb table lists in-frame clones only, not all of them. The table shows 110,000 to 150,000 clones, with 75% to 90% occurring only once. The sample consisted of peripheral blood. The receptors stem from a man between 65 and 85 years old who had recovered from COVID-19. Both conserved end residues are part of each CDR3. Fields, in order: V gene, D gene, J gene, clone size, CDR3 protein, CDR3 DNA. The D gene is left open where the match is weak. The size field is filled for only some rows; it gives once, few, many or a size class.

TRBV3-1/TRBV3-2	NA	TRBJ2-2	NA	CASRKEVSGELFF	TGTGCCAGCAGAAAAGAGGTCTCCGGGGAGCTGTTTTTT
TRBV7-6	NA	TRBJ2-1	NA	CASSRGGYSYNEQFF	TGTGCCAGCAGCCGCGGGGGCTATTCCTACAATGAGCAGTTCTTC
TRBV19	NA	TRBJ1-5	NA	CASSHLLVSSNQPQHF	TGTGCCAGTAGCCATCTACTGGTGTCGAGCAATCAGCCCCAGCATTTT
TRBV5-6	NA	TRBJ1-6	NA	CASSLVDTSPLHF	TGTGCCAGCAGCTTGGTTGACACCTCACCCCTCCACTTT
TRBV11-2	NA	TRBJ1-3	NA	CASRTGISGNTIYF	TGTGCCAGCAGAACAGGAATTTCCGGAAACACCATATATTTT
TRBV7-2	NA	TRBJ1-1	NA	CASSYDSNTEAFF	TGTGCCAGCAGCTACGACAGTAACACTGAAGCTTTCTTT
TRBV3-1/TRBV3-2	NA	TRBJ1-2	NA	CASSHRGGVSYGYTF	TGTGCCAGCAGCCATCGCGGGGGAGTTAGCTATGGCTACACCTTC
TRBV18	TRBD2	TRBJ2-3	NA	CASSRALTSASTDTQYF	TGTGCCAGCTCACGCGCCCTGACTAGCGCGAGCACAGATACGCAGTATTTT
TRBV11-2	TRBD1	TRBJ1-1	NA	CASSRDRGRTEAFF	TGTGCCAGCAGCAGAGACAGGGGGCGCACTGAAGCTTTCTTT
TRBV7-9	NA	TRBJ2-3	NA	CASSLKGADRAQYF	TGTGCCAGCAGCCTAAAAGGAGCGGATAGGGCGCAGTATTTT
TRBV5-1	NA	TRBJ2-2	NA	CASSLRGSNTGELFF	TGCGCCAGCAGCTTGAGGGGGTCGAACACCGGGGAGCTGTTTTTT
TRBV9	NA	TRBJ2-5	NA	CASSQRAVRQETQYF	TGTGCCAGCAGCCAAAGAGCGGTCCGCCAAGAGACCCAGTACTTC
TRBV7-2	NA	TRBJ2-5	NA	CASSSRPGEGETQYF	TGTGCCAGCAGCTCCCGTCCAGGGGAAGGAGAGACCCAGTACTTC
TRBV4-1	TRBD1	TRBJ1-2	once	CASSPGHGTAYGYTF	TGCGCCAGCAGCCCAGGGCACGGGACAGCCTATGGCTACACCTTC
TRBV5-6	TRBD1	TRBJ2-7	NA	CASSRDSPTEQYF	TGTGCCAGCAGCCGGGACAGCCCGACCGAGCAGTACTTC
TRBV29-1	NA	TRBJ2-7	NA	CSVELRDVASYEQYF	TGCAGCGTTGAATTGAGAGATGTAGCCTCCTACGAGCAGTACTTC
TRBV9	TRBD1	TRBJ2-4	few	CASSGSGTGQDIQYF	TGTGCCAGCAGCGGATCCGGGACAGGGCAGGACATTCAGTACTTC
TRBV2	TRBD1	TRBJ1-4	NA	CASSETGDLREKLFF	TGTGCCAGCAGTGAGACAGGGGATTTGAGGGAAAAACTGTTTTTT
TRBV12-3/TRBV12-4	NA	TRBJ2-3	NA	CASSLEAPDTQYF	TGTGCCAGCAGTTTAGAAGCCCCCGATACGCAGTATTTT
TRBV5-6	TRBD1	TRBJ2-2	NA	CASSLFGQGNTGELFF	TGTGCCAGCAGCCTTTTTGGACAGGGTAACACCGGGGAGCTGTTTTTT
TRBV5-4	TRBD2	TRBJ2-7	NA	CASSLASGSFYEQYF	TGTGCCAGCAGCTTGGCTAGCGGGAGTTTCTACGAGCAGTACTTC
TRBV28	NA	TRBJ2-1	NA	CASSFSVNEQFF	TGTGCCAGCAGTTTCAGCGTAAATGAGCAGTTCTTC
TRBV21-1	NA	TRBJ2-3	once	CASSKGSGAGAVRLAGGVDTQYF	TGTGCCAGCAGCAAAGGCAGTGGTGCAGGGGCAGTTCGACTAGCGGGAGGGGTAGATACGCAGTATTTT
TRBV19	TRBD2	TRBJ2-1	once	CASRGAGVVNEQFF	TGTGCCAGTAGGGGAGCGGGAGTGGTGAATGAGCAGTTCTTC
TRBV11-3	TRBD2	TRBJ2-1	NA	CASSLLSGRGNEQFF	TGTGCCAGCAGCTTATTGAGCGGGAGGGGCAATGAGCAGTTCTTC
TRBV4-1	TRBD2	TRBJ2-1	few	CASSQVAGGINEQFF	TGCGCCAGCAGCCAAGTTGCGGGAGGGATCAATGAGCAGTTCTTC
TRBV5-6	TRBD1	TRBJ1-2	NA	CASSFTFPTGVGYTF	TGTGCCAGCAGCTTCACTTTTCCGACAGGGGTAGGCTACACCTTC
TRBV4-1	TRBD2	TRBJ2-7	NA	CASSQALAGAYEQYF	TGCGCCAGCAGCCAAGCTCTAGCGGGAGCATACGAGCAGTACTTC
TRBV11-2	TRBD2	TRBJ2-3	NA	CASTLLGGRSDTQYF	TGTGCCAGCACCTTACTCGGCGGGAGATCGGATACGCAGTATTTT
TRBV2	TRBD1	TRBJ2-7	NA	CASRDAGTGTYEQYF	TGTGCCAGCAGGGACGCCGGGACAGGGACGTACGAGCAGTACTTC
TRBV25-1	TRBD2	TRBJ2-3	NA	CASRPGLEVGDTQYF	TGTGCCAGCAGACCGGGACTAGAGGTTGGAGATACGCAGTATTTT
TRBV7-3	NA	TRBJ2-1	NA	CASSLGPYNEQFF	TGTGCCAGCAGCTTAGGCCCCTACAATGAGCAGTTCTTC
TRBV5-4	NA	TRBJ1-3	NA	CASSLGGTGNTIYF	TGTGCCAGCAGCTTGGGGGGCACTGGAAACACCATATATTTT
TRBV18	NA	TRBJ2-3	NA	CASSLGLLLTDTQYF	TGTGCCAGCTCACTGGGACTGCTACTCACAGATACGCAGTATTTT
TRBV19	TRBD2	TRBJ2-2	once	CASTTGLAIGELFF	TGTGCCAGTACCACGGGACTAGCGATCGGGGAGCTGTTTTTT
TRBV4-2	TRBD1	TRBJ2-7	NA	CASTQGGNPSYEQYF	TGTGCCAGCACCCAAGGGGGCAATCCCTCCTACGAGCAGTACTTC
TRBV5-1	TRBD2	TRBJ2-3	NA	CASSLEGLAAFGDTQYF	TGCGCCAGCAGCTTGGAGGGACTAGCGGCCTTCGGAGATACGCAGTATTTT
TRBV30	NA	TRBJ1-1	NA	CAWSPLNTEAFF	TGTGCCTGGAGTCCGTTGAACACTGAAGCTTTCTTT
TRBV27	NA	TRBJ1-5	NA	CASSLSSNQPQHF	TGTGCCAGCAGCCTATCTAGCAATCAGCCCCAGCATTTT
TRBV5-4	NA	TRBJ2-7	NA	CASSFISDEQYF	TGTGCCAGCAGCTTCATTAGCGACGAGCAGTACTTC
TRBV5-5	TRBD1	TRBJ2-7	NA	CASSPPTPGQGGEQYF	TGTGCCAGCAGCCCACCCACACCGGGACAGGGGGGCGAGCAGTACTTC